The sequence of this T cell receptor beta chain was determined in a study of blood T cell repertoires in COVID-19. The assay was immunoSEQ multiplex PCR, and TCRdb's table has in-frame clones only and misses some. Among more than 110,000 clones listed, 77% were seen once. V gave up 4 bases and J gave up 4 bases; unmatched junction bases: 10. The length of the CDR3 is 16 residues. CDR1 and CDR2 (germline): MDHEN, SYDVKM. The receptor comes from a woman aged 50 to 60 with active or convalescent COVID-19. The chain couples TRBV28 to TRBJ1-5, with 7 nucleotides matching TRBD1. Material for sequencing was peripheral blood. CDR3 sequence (DNA): TGTGCCAGCAGTTCCCCGGAGGGGGCTAGTAATCAGCCCCAGCATTTT. Its translation is CASSSPEGASNQPQHF.